The 19 T cell receptor beta chains listed next were all sequenced from one sample in a study of immune heterogeneity within non-small cell lung tumors. The authors used about 600 ng of bulk tumor genomic DNA per sample as template. Several widely spaced biopsies per primary tumor were taken during surgery. Before undergoing curative surgery, patients had newly diagnosed non-small cell lung cancer that was untreated. The TCR beta CDR3 region was amplified by multiplex PCR employing 32 V and 13 J primers. One entry per CDR3 protein, called by TCRdb with MiXCR from the multiplex PCR reads. The table has some 10,000 distinct CDR3 sequences, roughly 27% seen once; the top ten hold 10% to 15%. Sequencing was carried out using lung tumor tissue. The receptors were gathered from a man aged 45 to 65 with non-small cell lung cancer.

This clonotype occurred many times. CDR3 residues: CASSQDRGAGYGYTF. CDR3 bases: TGTGCCAGCAGCCAAGACAGGGGAGCGGGGTATGGCTACACCTTC. The rearrangement joins TRBV3-1 to TRBJ1-2, with D perhaps TRBD1 (6 bases). Germline V lookup: CDR1 LGHDT, CDR2 YNNKEL (reference sequence). This CDR3 has 15 amino acids. The V gene lost 0 bases and the J gene lost 5 bases, with 13 bases spanning the gap. Full variable domain (outside the CDR3, taken from reference TRBV3-1 and TRBJ1-2): DTAVSQTPKYLVTQMGNDKSIKCEQNLGHDTMYWYKQDSKKFLKIMFSYNNKELIINETVPNRFSPKSPDKAHLNLHINSLELGDSAVYFCASSQDRGAGYGYTFGSGTRLTVV.

By share, this clonotype counts as medium-sized. The chain is built from TRBV12-3 or TRBV12-4 and TRBJ1-2, with a weak D call TRBD1 (5 bases). V was cut by 7 bases and J by 4 bases, with 16 bases left in between. This CDR3 spans 14 amino acids. Written as DNA, the CDR3 is TGTGCCAGCAACCTGGAACCGACAGCCTATGGCTACACCTTC. Its translation is CASNLEPTAYGYTF.

This clonotype was counted at least ten times. The chain carries TRBV19 and TRBJ2-1; either TRBD1 or TRBD2 may supply D (5 bases each). This CDR3 contains 12 residues. The V gene's germline CDR1 is LNHDA and CDR2 SQIVND (reference sequence). Trimming pared 3 bases from V and 12 bases from J, leaving 12 bases between. The CDR3 protein is CASSMGVFVQFF. CDR3 in DNA: TGTGCCAGTAGTATGGGGGTGTTTGTGCAGTTCTTC.

Regarding this clonotype: Germline and junction disagree at one end, which may indicate a read error. The chain has TRBV5-4 and TRBJ1-3; the D gene is possibly TRBD1 (6 bases). CDR3 length equals 15 residues. Germline V gene sequence: CDR1 SGHNT, CDR2 YYREEE (reference sequence). The CDR3 loop reads CAEHDPGGPGNTIFF. In DNA, the CDR3 is TGTGCAGAACACGACCCGGGGGGCCCTGGAAACACCATATTTTTT.

V usage is TRBV3-1 and J usage is TRBJ2-1; D gene unclear. The germline gives CDR1 LGHDT, CDR2 YNNKEL (reference sequence). Trimming shortened V by 0 bases and J by 0 bases, and 9 bases separated the two germline ends. This CDR3 region has 16 residues. DNA of the CDR3: TGTGCCAGCAGCCAAGAGGGCGACTTCTCCTACAATGAGCAGTTCTTC. This translates into CASSQEGDFSYNEQFF.

With regard to this clonotype: A much larger clone is a single base away; this may be a read error. The chain recombines TRBV20-1 with TRBJ1-5; weak D call: TRBD1 (5 bases). The CDR3 is 14 residues long. V lost 5 bases to trimming and J lost 11 bases, with 22 bases between them. Germline-derived CDR1 and CDR2 are DFQATT and SNEGSKA (reference sequence). CDR3 sequence (DNA): TGCAGTGCTGAAGCAGGGTGCGCTCTGCAGGCCCAGCATTTT. Translated: CSAEAGCALQAQHF.

CDR3 region: CASSLALYNEQFF. The CDR3, as DNA: TGTGCCAGCAGCTTAGCTCTTTACAATGAGCAGTTCTTC. This chain joins TRBV7-8 and TRBJ2-1; unclear D gene. Germline CDR1 and CDR2: SGHVS and FQNEAQ. The germline V and J ends were trimmed by 0 bases and 4 bases, with 4 bases remaining between them. The CDR3 extends over 13 amino acids.

This clonotype was seen ten or more times. The chain recombines TRBV30 with TRBJ2-3; D ambiguous. V lost 1 base to trimming and J lost 5 bases, with 10 bases between them. The CDR3 is 13 amino acids. Germline CDR1 GTSNPN, CDR2 SVGIG (reference sequence). The chain's CDR3 is CAWSEGLRDTQYF. The CDR3 region has the DNA TGTGCCTGGAGTGAAGGGTTGAGAGATACGCAGTATTTT.

This clonotype appeared many times. V usage is TRBV20-1 and J usage is TRBJ2-1; TRBD2 is a possible D gene (6 bases). The CDR3 contains 16 residues. Germline loops: CDR1 DFQATT, CDR2 SNEGSKA (reference sequence). V was pared by 5 bases and J by 6 bases, with 23 bases between. CDR3 nucleotide sequence: TGCAGTGCTCCTACCCTAGCCGGAGGGCCCCTCAATGAGCAGTTCTTC. Its protein product is CSAPTLAGGPLNEQFF.

This clonotype was detected many times. The chain is built from TRBV14 and TRBJ1-4; D unclear. Germline V lookup: CDR1 SGHDN, CDR2 FVKESK. V dropped 2 bases and J dropped 4 bases, with 8 bases sitting between them. The CDR3 consists of 14 residues. The CDR3 region has the DNA TGTGCCAGCAGCCAAAGGGCCAATAATGAAAAACTGTTTTTT. It specifies CASSQRANNEKLFF.

This clonotype was seen only a few times. The V and J genes are TRBV7-9 and TRBJ1-3; 10 bases are shared with TRBD1. V shed 4 bases, J shed 4 bases, and the junction held 13 bases outside the gene matches. The CDR3 sequence is 18 residues long. Germline V CDR1 and CDR2: SEHNR, FQNEAQ (reference sequence). The CDR3 sequence is CASSSPDRQGAQGNTIYF. CDR3 sequence (DNA): TGTGCCAGCAGCTCTCCTGACAGACAGGGGGCGCAGGGAAACACCATATATTTT.

By sample share, this clonotype is medium-sized. The J gene is TRBJ2-1, the V gene TRBV19, with TRBD2 matching 7 bases. V was clipped by 5 bases and J by 7 bases; unmatched bases: 2. This CDR3 is 12 amino acids long. Germline V lookup: CDR1 LNHDA, CDR2 SQIVND (reference sequence). CDR3 region: CASSSSGNEQFF. In DNA form, the CDR3 reads TGTGCCAGTAGTTCTAGCGGTAATGAGCAGTTCTTC.

With respect to this clonotype: A read error may be the cause here, since a much bigger clone is one base away. The chain links TRBV7-3 to TRBJ2-1, with D possibly being TRBD2 (7 bases). Germline V gene lookup returns CDR1 SGHTA and CDR2 FQGTGA. The CDR3 length is 15 residues. CDR3 in DNA: TGTGCCAGCACCTTAATAGAGGGGGGGGTAGGCGAGCAGTTCTTC. The encoded protein is CASTLIEGGVGEQFF.

The chain recombines TRBV6-1 with TRBJ1-6, with unresolved D. This CDR3 comprises 13 residues. V was shortened by 6 bases and J by 5 bases, with 8 bases between the two germline ends. Germline-derived CDR1 and CDR2 are MNHNS and SASEGT. The DNA for the CDR3 is TGTGCCAGCAGAACAGTGGATAATTCACCCCTCCACTTT. Its protein is CASRTVDNSPLHF.

This clonotype was detected once. A much larger clone differs by one base, so this may be a read error. V and J are TRBV29-1 and TRBJ1-2; D ambiguous. CDR1 is SQVTM, CDR2 ANQGSEA, per germline. The CDR3 consists of 9 residues. The CDR3 nucleotides read TGCAGCGTTGAGGAGGGCTACGCCTTC. Translated, it gives CSVEEGYAF.

In its sample, this clonotype was seen many times. This chain connects TRBV30 to TRBJ1-6, with TRBD1 matching over 7 bases. The trim removed 6 bases at V and 4 bases at J, leaving 3 bases unmatched. Germline V gene sequence: CDR1 GTSNPN, CDR2 SVGIG (reference sequence). CDR3 size: 13 residues. The chain's CDR3 is CACRGEYNSPLHF. In nucleotides, the CDR3 is TGTGCCTGCAGGGGGGAGTATAATTCACCCCTCCACTTT.

By proportion, this clonotype is medium-sized. This chain's CDR3 is CASRGGGRLDEQYF. The CDR3 nucleotides read TGTGCCAGTAGAGGTGGGGGGCGCTTGGACGAGCAGTACTTC. This sequence joins TRBV19 and TRBJ2-7, with D perhaps being TRBD1 or TRBD2 (6 bases each). CDR3 length: 14 residues. CDR1 is LNHDA, CDR2 SQIVND, per germline (reference sequence). Trimming removed 6 bases at V and 5 bases at J, with 17 bases between.

In its sample, this clonotype was seen many times. The chain uses TRBV19 and TRBJ2-2; possibly TRBD2 for D (5 bases). Germline V gene lookup returns CDR1 LNHDA and CDR2 SQIVND (reference sequence). The germline V and J ends were trimmed by 3 bases and 6 bases, with 14 bases remaining between them. The CDR3 is made up of 15 amino acids. For the CDR3, the DNA is TGTGCCAGTAGTATCCTTCCTACTAGTTCCGGGGAGCTGTTTTTT. As protein: CASSILPTSSGELFF.

This clonotype was found many times. The chain carries TRBV5-4 and TRBJ1-1; D may be TRBD1 (5 bases). CDR3 length: 14 amino acids. V was trimmed by 1 base and J by 0 bases, leaving 7 bases between them. The V gene's germline CDR1 is SGHNT and CDR2 YYREEE (reference sequence). The DNA of the CDR3 is TGTGCCAGCAGCTTGCAGGGCATGAACACTGAAGCTTTCTTT. Encoded protein: CASSLQGMNTEAFF.